The rows below give T cell receptor beta chains drawn from one sample of a study of blood T cell repertoires in COVID-19. Produced via immunoSEQ multiplex PCR; TCRdb's table is partial and in-frame only. The sample carries 250,000 or so clones, 88% recorded once. The material sequenced was PBMCs or T cells enriched from blood (not recorded which). The receptors derive from a woman aged 40-49 years who had been exposed to COVID-19. The CDR3 runs from the conserved cysteine through the conserved F or W. D genes are given only for firm matches. Clone size is shown for a subset of rows, as once, few, many or a class of expanded clone.

clone_size,j_call,v_call,d_call,cdr3_nt,cdr3_aa
NA,TRBJ2-7,TRBV18,NA,TGTGCCAGCTCACCACCCCTTTGGGACTCCGAGGGTTACTACGAGCAGTACTTC,CASSPPLWDSEGYYEQYF
NA,TRBJ2-3,TRBV6-5,TRBD2,TGTGCCAGCAGTCCACGGACTAGCGGAGATACGCAGTATTTT,CASSPRTSGDTQYF
NA,TRBJ2-7,TRBV5-4,TRBD1,TGTGCCAGCAGCTCAGACAGGGGTGGAAGCGAGCAGTACTTC,CASSSDRGGSEQYF
NA,TRBJ1-3,TRBV2,NA,TGTGCCAGCAGGACAGCTACTGGAAACACCATATATTTT,CASRTATGNTIYF
NA,TRBJ1-1,TRBV19,NA,TGTGCCAGTAGGATGGACACCGCGAAAGCTTTCTTT,CASRMDTAKAFF
NA,TRBJ2-4,TRBV30,TRBD1,TGTGCCTGGAGTAACAGGGGGAACATTCAGTACTTC,CAWSNRGNIQYF
NA,TRBJ1-1,TRBV5-1,NA,TGCGCCAGCAGCATCGACAGGCAAACTGAAGCTTTCTTT,CASSIDRQTEAFF
NA,TRBJ2-5,TRBV30,NA,TGTGCCTGGGTATCAAACAGGGTTGAAGAGACCCAGTACTTC,CAWVSNRVEETQYF
NA,TRBJ2-7,TRBV4-2,NA,TGTGCCAGCAGCCAAGTAACGCCTCGAGCGTCCTACGAGCAGTACTTC,CASSQVTPRASYEQYF
NA,TRBJ2-6,TRBV2,TRBD2,TGTGCCAGGGGGGGGAGCTCTGGGGCCAACGTCCTGACTTTC,CARGGSSGANVLTF
NA,TRBJ1-2,TRBV29-1,TRBD1,TGCAGCGCCCAGAGACAGGGGGATGGCTACACCTTC,CSAQRQGDGYTF
NA,TRBJ2-2,TRBV28,TRBD1,TGTGCTTCCTGGGGGACAGGGATCACCGGGGAGCTGTTTTTT,CASWGTGITGELFF
NA,TRBJ1-4,TRBV5-1,NA,TGTGCCAGCAGCTTGTCGTCAGCCACAGTTAATGAAAAACTGTTTTTT,CASSLSSATVNEKLFF
NA,TRBJ2-7,TRBV11-2,NA,TGTGCCAGCAGCTTAGGAGCCAGGGGTTACGAGCAGTACTTC,CASSLGARGYEQYF
NA,TRBJ2-2,TRBV19,TRBD1,TGTGCCAGTAGTAGAGGGACAGGGAACGGGGAGCTGTTTTTT,CASSRGTGNGELFF
NA,TRBJ2-5,TRBV6-5,NA,TGTGCCAGCACCCACTCTGGACAGTCACAAGAGACCCAGTACTTC,CASTHSGQSQETQYF
NA,TRBJ1-1,TRBV4-2,TRBD1,TGTGCCAGCCGGGGGGACAGGGGATTGTCTGAAGCTTTCTTT,CASRGDRGLSEAFF
NA,TRBJ1-4,TRBV7-9,TRBD1,TGTGCCAGCAGCTTAACAGGGGGCGATAATGAAAAACTGTTTTTT,CASSLTGGDNEKLFF
NA,TRBJ1-6,TRBV4-2,TRBD1,TGTGCCAGCAGCCATGGACAGGGAACTAATTCACCCCTCCACTTT,CASSHGQGTNSPLHF
NA,TRBJ2-1,TRBV7-3,TRBD2,TGTGCCAGCAGCCCTGGGACTAGCGGGAGGGCTGGGACCTACAATGAGCAGTTCTTC,CASSPGTSGRAGTYNEQFF
NA,TRBJ1-1,TRBV28,NA,TGTGCCAGCAGTTGGTCGAGACAAGTGAACACTGAAGCTTTCTTT,CASSWSRQVNTEAFF
NA,TRBJ1-5,TRBV28,NA,TGTGCCAGCAGGGGGGGGACCGCCCGTCAGCCCCAGCATTTT,CASRGGTARQPQHF
NA,TRBJ2-3,TRBV4-1,TRBD1,TGCGCCAGCAGCCGGGACAGGGTAGCCCCCACAGATACGCAGTATTTT,CASSRDRVAPTDTQYF
NA,TRBJ1-2,TRBV7-6,NA,TGTGCCAGCAGCGCCGGAGGTAACTATGGCTACACCTTC,CASSAGGNYGYTF
NA,TRBJ1-6,TRBV28,TRBD1,TGTGCCAGCAGTTTAATCGACAGGGATAATTCACCCCTCCACTTT,CASSLIDRDNSPLHF
few,TRBJ2-3,TRBV10-3,TRBD2,TGTGCCATCAGTGATAATAGCGGGGGAGGGGGCACAGATACGCAGTATTTT,CAISDNSGGGGTDTQYF